This TCR beta chain was retrieved from a study of blood T cell repertoires in COVID-19. Study background: Samples taken during acute and convalescent COVID-19 were collected in the United States, Italy and Spain.

The CDR3 has 13 amino acids. Trimming left V 2 bases short and J 0 bases short, with 2 bases between. Libraries were prepared by immunoSEQ multiplex PCR; TCRdb keeps only in-frame clonotypes and omits some of them. Of about 50,000 clones listed, 75% to 90% are singletons. The clonotype comes from a human donor with active COVID-19. The donor label of this sample is uncertain. The specimen sequenced was peripheral blood. The genes are TRBV12-3 or TRBV12-4 and TRBJ1-5; unclear D gene. CDR3 bases: TGTGCCAGCAGTTTATATAGCAATCAGCCCCAGCATTTT. Amino acids: CASSLYSNQPQHF.